This is a list of T cell receptor beta chains from one sample in a study of cytomegalovirus exposure and HLA in healthy donors. The data were produced by immunoSEQ multiplex PCR, yet TCRdb's version contains in-frame clones alone and is incomplete. Altogether 65,000 or so clones are present, 62% being singletons, with the ten largest covering 2.5% to 3.5%. Specimen: PBMCs. The receptors derive from a man aged 25-45 years in good health and CMV-seronegative. Both conserved end residues are part of each CDR3. D genes are given only for firm matches. Clone size is not always given. Where it is, it says once, few, many or a class for expanded clones.

CDR3nt: TGTGCCAGCAGTGTACAGCCTTTGGGCGAGCAGTACTTC
CDR3aa: CASSVQPLGEQYF
j_gene: TRBJ2-7
d_gene: NA
abundance: NA
v_gene: TRBV6-1

CDR3nt: TGTGCCAGCAGTGAAGGTGCGGGCAATCAGCCCCAGCATTTT
CDR3aa: CASSEGAGNQPQHF
j_gene: TRBJ1-5
d_gene: NA
abundance: NA
v_gene: TRBV6-1

CDR3nt: TGTGCCAGCAGCTTAGATCAGGGCGCTGAAGCTTTCTTT
CDR3aa: CASSLDQGAEAFF
j_gene: TRBJ1-1
d_gene: NA
abundance: NA
v_gene: TRBV13

CDR3nt: TGCGCCAGCAGCTTTACGCTAGCGGGGGGAGCGAACACCGGGGAGCTGTTTTTT
CDR3aa: CASSFTLAGGANTGELFF
j_gene: TRBJ2-2
d_gene: TRBD2
abundance: few
v_gene: TRBV5-1

CDR3nt: TGCAGCGCGGAGGAGGACTATGGCTACACCTTC
CDR3aa: CSAEEDYGYTF
j_gene: TRBJ1-2
d_gene: NA
abundance: few
v_gene: TRBV29-1

CDR3nt: TGTGCCAGCAGCTTAGGTATGGCGGATGAGCAGTTCTTC
CDR3aa: CASSLGMADEQFF
j_gene: TRBJ2-1
d_gene: NA
abundance: NA
v_gene: TRBV7-9

CDR3nt: TGTGCCAGCAGCCGGGACTCCACAGATACGCAGTATTTT
CDR3aa: CASSRDSTDTQYF
j_gene: TRBJ2-3
d_gene: NA
abundance: NA
v_gene: TRBV5-4

CDR3nt: TGTGCCAGCAGCTTTACCGGGACAGGGGGCGGCCTCAATCAGCCCCAGCATTTT
CDR3aa: CASSFTGTGGGLNQPQHF
j_gene: TRBJ1-5
d_gene: TRBD1
abundance: few
v_gene: TRBV5-6

CDR3nt: TGTGCCAGCAGTGAATATGGCAGCCAAGAGACCCAGTACTTC
CDR3aa: CASSEYGSQETQYF
j_gene: TRBJ2-5
d_gene: NA
abundance: NA
v_gene: TRBV25-1

CDR3nt: TGCAGCGTCTCGGACAATGAGCAGTTCTTC
CDR3aa: CSVSDNEQFF
j_gene: TRBJ2-1
d_gene: NA
abundance: NA
v_gene: TRBV29-1

CDR3nt: TGTGCCAGCAGCTTGGACAGGGTTCAGGATGGCTACACCTTC
CDR3aa: CASSLDRVQDGYTF
j_gene: TRBJ1-2
d_gene: TRBD1
abundance: NA
v_gene: TRBV13

CDR3nt: TGTGCCAGCAGCGCTAGCGGGGGGGCCGTCGGGGAGCTGTTTTTT
CDR3aa: CASSASGGAVGELFF
j_gene: TRBJ2-2
d_gene: TRBD2
abundance: NA
v_gene: TRBV9

CDR3nt: TGTGCCAGCAGCTTCACGGGGGACACTGAAGCTTTCTTT
CDR3aa: CASSFTGDTEAFF
j_gene: TRBJ1-1
d_gene: NA
abundance: NA
v_gene: TRBV7-9

CDR3nt: TGTGCCAGCAGCCCTAACCTCAGGGGTGACAATTCACCCCTCCACTTT
CDR3aa: CASSPNLRGDNSPLHF
j_gene: TRBJ1-6
d_gene: NA
abundance: NA
v_gene: TRBV7-9

CDR3nt: TGCGCCAGCAGTGAGCCAGGCAGTGGAGAGACCCAGTACTTC
CDR3aa: CASSEPGSGETQYF
j_gene: TRBJ2-5
d_gene: NA
abundance: once
v_gene: TRBV10-2

CDR3nt: TGTGCCAGCAGCTCTCCCCGGGAGGAAGAGCAGTACTTC
CDR3aa: CASSSPREEEQYF
j_gene: TRBJ2-7
d_gene: TRBD2
abundance: NA
v_gene: TRBV5-4

CDR3nt: TGTGCCAGCAGACCGGGACAGGGAAACTATGGCTACACCTTC
CDR3aa: CASRPGQGNYGYTF
j_gene: TRBJ1-2
d_gene: TRBD1
abundance: once
v_gene: TRBV7-3

CDR3nt: TGTGCCAGCGGGCGGGCCTACGAGCAGTACTTC
CDR3aa: CASGRAYEQYF
j_gene: TRBJ2-7
d_gene: NA
abundance: NA
v_gene: TRBV6-5

CDR3nt: TGTGCCTGGGGGACTAAAAACATTCAGTACTTC
CDR3aa: CAWGTKNIQYF
j_gene: TRBJ2-4
d_gene: NA
abundance: NA
v_gene: TRBV30

CDR3nt: TGCAGCGTTGACAATTTACTAGGCAACACAGATACGCAGTATTTT
CDR3aa: CSVDNLLGNTDTQYF
j_gene: TRBJ2-3
d_gene: NA
abundance: NA
v_gene: TRBV29-1

CDR3nt: TGTGCCAGCAGCGTAGGGGGCGGAGATGAGCAGTTCTTC
CDR3aa: CASSVGGGDEQFF
j_gene: TRBJ2-1
d_gene: NA
abundance: few
v_gene: TRBV9

CDR3nt: TGTGCCAGCAGTTACTCGGGGAGGAGGAACACTGAAGCTTTCTTT
CDR3aa: CASSYSGRRNTEAFF
j_gene: TRBJ1-1
d_gene: NA
abundance: NA
v_gene: TRBV6-5

CDR3nt: TGTGCCAGCAGTTACTCAGGGACTAGCACAGATACGCAGTATTTT
CDR3aa: CASSYSGTSTDTQYF
j_gene: TRBJ2-3
d_gene: NA
abundance: NA
v_gene: TRBV6-5

CDR3nt: TGTGCCAGCATTATTAACACCGGGGAGCTGTTTTTT
CDR3aa: CASIINTGELFF
j_gene: TRBJ2-2
d_gene: NA
abundance: NA
v_gene: TRBV2

CDR3nt: TGTGCCAGCAGCGCTACCGGGGGGAGACACGAGCAGTACTTC
CDR3aa: CASSATGGRHEQYF
j_gene: TRBJ2-7
d_gene: TRBD2
abundance: NA
v_gene: TRBV7-9

CDR3nt: TGTGCCAGCAGCTTTGGCGGGGCATACAATGAGCAGTTCTTC
CDR3aa: CASSFGGAYNEQFF
j_gene: TRBJ2-1
d_gene: NA
abundance: NA
v_gene: TRBV5-6

CDR3nt: TGTGCCAGCAGTTTATCCGGGGATGGCTACACCTTC
CDR3aa: CASSLSGDGYTF
j_gene: TRBJ1-2
d_gene: NA
abundance: NA
v_gene: TRBV27

CDR3nt: TGCAGCGTCCGTGACAGGGGACTATACGAGCAGTACTTC
CDR3aa: CSVRDRGLYEQYF
j_gene: TRBJ2-7
d_gene: NA
abundance: NA
v_gene: TRBV29-1

CDR3nt: TGTGCCAGCAGCTTAGTAGCGGGGTTGGAGCAGTACTTC
CDR3aa: CASSLVAGLEQYF
j_gene: TRBJ2-7
d_gene: TRBD2
abundance: NA
v_gene: TRBV7-9

CDR3nt: TGCGCCAGCAGCCGTGGGACTACTGGGGCCAACGTCCTGACTTTC
CDR3aa: CASSRGTTGANVLTF
j_gene: TRBJ2-6
d_gene: TRBD2
abundance: NA
v_gene: TRBV5-1

CDR3nt: TGTGCCAGCAGTTACTCGTGGGACAGAACCTACGAGCAGTACTTC
CDR3aa: CASSYSWDRTYEQYF
j_gene: TRBJ2-7
d_gene: TRBD1
abundance: NA
v_gene: TRBV6-5

CDR3nt: TGTGCCAGCAGCCAAAGTACTGGGAGGGGGACAGAGACCCAGTACTTC
CDR3aa: CASSQSTGRGTETQYF
j_gene: TRBJ2-5
d_gene: NA
abundance: once
v_gene: TRBV14

CDR3nt: TGTGCCAGCAGTTCGGTCTTTAGCAATCAGCCCCAGCATTTT
CDR3aa: CASSSVFSNQPQHF
j_gene: TRBJ1-5
d_gene: NA
abundance: NA
v_gene: TRBV6-5

CDR3nt: TGTGCCAGCAGCTTATGGGCGGGGGGAACAGATACGCAGTATTTT
CDR3aa: CASSLWAGGTDTQYF
j_gene: TRBJ2-3
d_gene: TRBD2
abundance: NA
v_gene: TRBV7-2

CDR3nt: TGTGCCAGCGCCGCTCAGGAACAAGAGACCCAGTACTTC
CDR3aa: CASAAQEQETQYF
j_gene: TRBJ2-5
d_gene: NA
abundance: NA
v_gene: TRBV6-5

CDR3nt: TGTGCCAGCAGTGGTAGCGGATACACAGATACGCAGTATTTT
CDR3aa: CASSGSGYTDTQYF
j_gene: TRBJ2-3
d_gene: NA
abundance: NA
v_gene: TRBV6-4

CDR3nt: TGTGCCAGCAGCCAAGACAATTTCGGGGATACGCAGTATTTT
CDR3aa: CASSQDNFGDTQYF
j_gene: TRBJ2-3
d_gene: NA
abundance: NA
v_gene: TRBV4-2